The source of this T cell receptor (beta chain) is a study of cytomegalovirus exposure and HLA in healthy donors. Study-wide background: The early release's HLA-typed donors yielded approximately 81 million unique TCRs.

The PCR made use of 60 Vbeta and 13 Jbeta primers. Sequencing used immunoSEQ multiplex PCR; TCRdb keeps in-frame clones, though not all of them. The sample gives 180,000 or so clones, around three quarters of which show up once; just over 2% is in the top ten. Regarding the study as a whole: A later analysis found TCR association rates differed by HLA locus, highest for DRB1 and lowest for HLA-C. Accounts indicate the classifier identified cytomegalovirus status with strong specificity and sensitivity. Within the data, a cluster of highly shared sequence variants was likely a sequencing artifact.

The CDR3 consists of 13 residues. Germline V lookup: CDR1 SGHTA, CDR2 FQGNSA. V dropped 6 bases and J dropped 10 bases, with 16 bases sitting between them. A note on this clone: Its antigen is unidentified.

Material for sequencing was PBMCs. V is TRBV7-2 and J is TRBJ2-1; D is perhaps TRBD2 (6 bases). The origin of this receptor is a woman in her twenties or thirties in good health and CMV-seropositive. For the CDR3, the DNA is TGTGCCAGCAGTGCGGGACTCCGAAGCGAGCAGTTCTTC. Its protein product is CASSAGLRSEQFF. The variable domain in full, with the rest retrieved from reference TRBV7-2 and TRBJ2-1, is GAGVSQSPSNKVTEKGKDVELRCDPISGHTALYWYRQSLGQGLEFLIYFQGNSAPDKSGLPSDRFSAERTGGSVSTLTIQRTQQEDSAVYLCASSAGLRSEQFFGPGTRLTVL.